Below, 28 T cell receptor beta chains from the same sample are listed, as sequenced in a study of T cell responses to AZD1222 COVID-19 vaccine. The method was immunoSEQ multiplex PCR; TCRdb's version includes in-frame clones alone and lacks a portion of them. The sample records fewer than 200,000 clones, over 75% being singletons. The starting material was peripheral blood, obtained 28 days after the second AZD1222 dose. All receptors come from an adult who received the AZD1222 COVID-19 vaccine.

Here the CDR3 DNA reads TGTGCCAGCAGCCAACTACCGGCGGGCTACGAGCAGTACTTC. Its protein is CASSQLPAGYEQYF. The chain is built from TRBV11-2 and TRBJ2-7, with a tentative D call TRBD2 (5 bases). The ends were cut back, 5 bases at V and 3 bases at J, with 14 bases in the middle. From germline, CDR1 is SGHAT and CDR2 FQNNGV. CDR3 size: 14 residues.

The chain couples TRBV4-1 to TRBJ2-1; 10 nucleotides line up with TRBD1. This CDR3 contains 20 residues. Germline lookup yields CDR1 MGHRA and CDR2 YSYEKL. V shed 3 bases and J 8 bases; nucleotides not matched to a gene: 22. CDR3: CASSQPRPGTGAVTNYEQFF. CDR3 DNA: TGCGCCAGCAGCCAGCCCAGGCCCGGGACAGGGGCAGTCACGAACTATGAGCAGTTCTTC.

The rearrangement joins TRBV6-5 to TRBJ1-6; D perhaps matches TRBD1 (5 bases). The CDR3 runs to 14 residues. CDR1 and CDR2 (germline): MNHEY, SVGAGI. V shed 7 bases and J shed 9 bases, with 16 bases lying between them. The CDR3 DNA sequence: TGTGCCAGCAATCGGGGCCTCGGAGGTTCACCCCTCCACTTT. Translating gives CASNRGLGGSPLHF.

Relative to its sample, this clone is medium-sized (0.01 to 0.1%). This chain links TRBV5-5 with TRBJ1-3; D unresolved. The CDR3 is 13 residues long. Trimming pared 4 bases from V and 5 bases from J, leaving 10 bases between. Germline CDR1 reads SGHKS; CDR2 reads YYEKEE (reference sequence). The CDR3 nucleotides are TGTGCCAGCAGCCGAGATTTAAGAAACACCATATATTTT. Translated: CASSRDLRNTIYF.

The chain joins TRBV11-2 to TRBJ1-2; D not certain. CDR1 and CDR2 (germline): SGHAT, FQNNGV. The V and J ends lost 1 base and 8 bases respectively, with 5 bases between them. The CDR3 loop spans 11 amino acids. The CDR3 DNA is TGTGCCAGCAGCTTAGGGTCAGGCTACACCTTC. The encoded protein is CASSLGSGYTF.

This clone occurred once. The CDR3 is CASSEYRADPQPQHF. The CDR3 nucleotides are TGTGCCAGCAGCGAATACAGGGCCGACCCCCAGCCCCAGCATTTT. V gene TRBV3-1 (or the pseudogene TRBV3-2) combines with J gene TRBJ1-5; D might be TRBD1 (6 bases). CDR1 is LGHDT, CDR2 YNNKEL, per germline (reference sequence). The CDR3 consists of 15 residues. The germline V and J ends were trimmed by 5 bases and 7 bases, with 18 bases remaining between them.

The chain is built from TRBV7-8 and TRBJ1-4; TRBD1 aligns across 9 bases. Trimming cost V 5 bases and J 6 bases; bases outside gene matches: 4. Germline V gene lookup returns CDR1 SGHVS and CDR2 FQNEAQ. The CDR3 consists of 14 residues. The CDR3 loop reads CASSRGQGHEKLFF. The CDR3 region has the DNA TGTGCCAGCAGCCGGGGACAGGGACATGAAAAACTGTTTTTT.

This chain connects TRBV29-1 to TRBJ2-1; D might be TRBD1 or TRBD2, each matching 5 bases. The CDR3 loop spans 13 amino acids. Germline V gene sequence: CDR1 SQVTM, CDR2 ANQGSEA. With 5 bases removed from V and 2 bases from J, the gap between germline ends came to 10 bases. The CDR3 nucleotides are TGCAGCGTTACCGGGACGGCCTACAATGAGCAGTTCTTC. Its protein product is CSVTGTAYNEQFF.

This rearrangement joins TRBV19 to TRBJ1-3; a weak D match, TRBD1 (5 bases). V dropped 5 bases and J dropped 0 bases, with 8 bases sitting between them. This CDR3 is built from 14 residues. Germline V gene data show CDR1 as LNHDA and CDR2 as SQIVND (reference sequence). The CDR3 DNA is TGTGCCAGTAGTTCTACAGGCTCTGGAAACACCATATATTTT. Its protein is CASSSTGSGNTIYF.

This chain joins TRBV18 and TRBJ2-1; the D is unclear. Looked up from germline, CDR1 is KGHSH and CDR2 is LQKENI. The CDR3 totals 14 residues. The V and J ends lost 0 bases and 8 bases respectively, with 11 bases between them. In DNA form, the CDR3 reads TGTGCCAGCTCACCACCTACAAGGGTCCATGAGCAGTTCTTC. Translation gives CASSPPTRVHEQFF. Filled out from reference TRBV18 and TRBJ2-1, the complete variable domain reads NAGVMQNPRHLVRRRGQEARLRCSPMKGHSHVYWYRQLPEEGLKFMVYLQKENIIDESGMPKERFSAEFPKEGPSILRIQQVVRGDSAAYFCASSPPTRVHEQFFGPGTRLTVL.

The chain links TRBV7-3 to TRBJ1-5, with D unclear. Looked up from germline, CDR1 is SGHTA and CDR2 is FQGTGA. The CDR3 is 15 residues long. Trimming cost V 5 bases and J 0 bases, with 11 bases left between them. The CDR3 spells CASSPTGGSNQPQHF. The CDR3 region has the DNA TGTGCCAGCAGCCCGACCGGTGGTAGCAATCAGCCCCAGCATTTT.

The CDR3 here is CASLTGGHTEAFF. The CDR3 DNA is TGTGCTAGCCTGACAGGGGGCCACACTGAAGCTTTCTTT. The chain recombines TRBV12-5 with TRBJ1-1; 10 bases align to TRBD1. Germline values: CDR1 LGHNT, CDR2 FRNRAP. V was pared by 9 bases and J by 3 bases, with 4 bases of the junction left unmatched. There are 13 residues in the CDR3.

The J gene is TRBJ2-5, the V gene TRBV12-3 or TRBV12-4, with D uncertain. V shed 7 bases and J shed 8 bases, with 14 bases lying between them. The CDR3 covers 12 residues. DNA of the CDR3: TGTGCCAGCACCTTATCGAGTTCAACCCAGTACTTC. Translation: CASTLSSSTQYF.

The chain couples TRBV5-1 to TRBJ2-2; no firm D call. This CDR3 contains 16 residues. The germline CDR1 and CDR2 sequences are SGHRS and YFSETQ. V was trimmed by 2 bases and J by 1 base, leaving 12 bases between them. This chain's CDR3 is CASSFLPSGNTGELFF. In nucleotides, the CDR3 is TGCGCCAGCAGCTTCCTGCCCTCGGGGAACACCGGGGAGCTGTTTTTT. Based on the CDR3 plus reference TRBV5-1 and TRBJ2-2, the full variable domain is KAGVTQTPRYLIKTRGQQVTLSCSPISGHRSVSWYQQTPGQGLQFLFEYFSETQRNKGNFPGRFSGRQFSNSRSEMNVSTLELGDSALYLCASSFLPSGNTGELFFGEGSRLTVL.

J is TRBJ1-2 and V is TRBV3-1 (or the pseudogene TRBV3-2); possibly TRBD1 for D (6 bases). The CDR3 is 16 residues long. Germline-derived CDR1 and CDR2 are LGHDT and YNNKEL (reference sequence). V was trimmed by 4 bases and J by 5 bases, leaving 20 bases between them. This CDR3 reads CASSRHLSGDFYGYTF. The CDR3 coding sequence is TGTGCCAGCAGCCGACATCTCTCAGGGGACTTTTATGGCTACACCTTC.

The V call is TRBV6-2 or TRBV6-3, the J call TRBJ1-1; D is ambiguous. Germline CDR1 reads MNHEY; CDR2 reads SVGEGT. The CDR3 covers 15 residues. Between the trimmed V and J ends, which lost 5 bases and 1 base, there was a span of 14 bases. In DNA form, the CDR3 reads TGTGCCAGCAGTCCCGACGGATTTCGGAACACTGAAGCTTTCTTT. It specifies CASSPDGFRNTEAFF.

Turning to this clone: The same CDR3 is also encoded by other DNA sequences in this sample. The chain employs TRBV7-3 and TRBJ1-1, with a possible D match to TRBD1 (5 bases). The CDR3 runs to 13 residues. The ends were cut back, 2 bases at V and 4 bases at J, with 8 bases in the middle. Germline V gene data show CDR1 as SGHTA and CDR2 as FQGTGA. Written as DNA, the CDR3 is TGTGCCAGCAGCTTACAGGGTGGCACTGAAGCTTTCTTT. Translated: CASSLQGGTEAFF. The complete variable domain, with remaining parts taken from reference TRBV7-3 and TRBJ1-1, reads GAGVSQTPSNKVTEKGKYVELRCDPISGHTALYWYRQSLGQGPEFLIYFQGTGAADDSGLPNDRFFAVRPEGSVSTLKIQRTERGDSAVYLCASSLQGGTEAFFGQGTRLTVV.

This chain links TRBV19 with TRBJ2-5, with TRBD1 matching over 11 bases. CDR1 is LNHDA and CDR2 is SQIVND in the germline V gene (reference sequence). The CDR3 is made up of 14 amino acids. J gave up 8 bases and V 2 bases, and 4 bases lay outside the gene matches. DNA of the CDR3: TGTGCCAGTAGTATAACGGACAGGGGGCATACCCAGTACTTC. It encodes CASSITDRGHTQYF.

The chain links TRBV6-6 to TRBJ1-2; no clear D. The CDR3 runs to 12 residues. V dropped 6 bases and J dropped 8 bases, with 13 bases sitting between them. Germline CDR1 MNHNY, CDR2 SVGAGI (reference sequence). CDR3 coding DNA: TGTGCCAGCAGCCTGGACGTGTTAGGCTACACCTTC. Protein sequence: CASSLDVLGYTF.

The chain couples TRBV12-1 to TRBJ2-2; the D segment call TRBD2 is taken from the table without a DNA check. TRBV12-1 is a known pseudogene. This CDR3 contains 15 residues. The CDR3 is CATVHGGTNTGELFF. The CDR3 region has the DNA TGTGCCACCGTGCACGGGGGGACGAACACCGGGGAGCTGTTTTTT.

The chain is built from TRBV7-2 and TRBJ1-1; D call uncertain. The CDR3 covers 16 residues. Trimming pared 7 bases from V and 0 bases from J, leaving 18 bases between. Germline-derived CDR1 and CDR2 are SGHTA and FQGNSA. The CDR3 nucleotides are TGTGCCAGCAAATTAGTGCCCCGGAGCATGAACACTGAAGCTTTCTTT. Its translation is CASKLVPRSMNTEAFF.

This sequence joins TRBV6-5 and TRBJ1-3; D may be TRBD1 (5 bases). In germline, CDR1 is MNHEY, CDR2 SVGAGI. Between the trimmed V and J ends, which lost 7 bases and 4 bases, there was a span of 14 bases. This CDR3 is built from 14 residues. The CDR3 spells CASITGGAGNTIYF. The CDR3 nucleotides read TGTGCCAGCATTACCGGGGGAGCCGGAAACACCATATATTTT.

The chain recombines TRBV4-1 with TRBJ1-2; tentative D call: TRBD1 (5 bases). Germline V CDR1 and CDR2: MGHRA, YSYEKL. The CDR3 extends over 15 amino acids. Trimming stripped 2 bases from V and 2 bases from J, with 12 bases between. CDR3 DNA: TGCGCCAGCAGCCAAAAAGGACACTCCAACTATGGCTACACCTTC. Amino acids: CASSQKGHSNYGYTF.

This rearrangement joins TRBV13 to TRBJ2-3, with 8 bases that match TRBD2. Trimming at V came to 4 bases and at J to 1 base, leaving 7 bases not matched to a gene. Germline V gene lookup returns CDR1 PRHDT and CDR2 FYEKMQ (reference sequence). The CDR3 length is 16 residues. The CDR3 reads CASSSVAGSGTDTQYF. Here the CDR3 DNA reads TGTGCCAGCAGCTCGGTAGCGGGATCTGGCACAGATACGCAGTATTTT.

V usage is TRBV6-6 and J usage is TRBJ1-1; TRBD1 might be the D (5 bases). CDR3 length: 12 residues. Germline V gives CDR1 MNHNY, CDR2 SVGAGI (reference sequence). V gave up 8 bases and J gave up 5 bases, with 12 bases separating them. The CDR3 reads CASGAMGTEAFF. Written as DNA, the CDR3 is TGTGCCAGCGGGGCCATGGGGACTGAAGCTTTCTTT.

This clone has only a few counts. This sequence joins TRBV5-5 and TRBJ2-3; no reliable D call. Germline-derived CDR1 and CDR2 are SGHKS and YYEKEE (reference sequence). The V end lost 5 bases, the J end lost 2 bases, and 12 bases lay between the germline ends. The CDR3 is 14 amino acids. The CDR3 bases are TGTGCCAGCAGAATGACACCACTCACAGATACGCAGTATTTT. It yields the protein CASRMTPLTDTQYF.

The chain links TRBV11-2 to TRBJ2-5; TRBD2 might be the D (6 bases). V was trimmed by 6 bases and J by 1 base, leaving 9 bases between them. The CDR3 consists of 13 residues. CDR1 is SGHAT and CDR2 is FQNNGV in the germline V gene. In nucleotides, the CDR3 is TGTGCCAGCAGGCGGGGCAGCCAAGAGACCCAGTACTTC. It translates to CASRRGSQETQYF.

In DNA, the CDR3 is TGCGCCAGCAGCCCGGGACTAGCGAGGGACACCGGGGAGCTGTTTTTT. This codes for CASSPGLARDTGELFF. The genes are TRBV5-1 and TRBJ2-2, with 10 nucleotides matching TRBD2. Trimming removed 4 bases from V and 3 bases from J; junction bases left unmatched: 6. Germline CDR1 is SGHRS and CDR2 is YFSETQ. The CDR3 is 16 amino acids.